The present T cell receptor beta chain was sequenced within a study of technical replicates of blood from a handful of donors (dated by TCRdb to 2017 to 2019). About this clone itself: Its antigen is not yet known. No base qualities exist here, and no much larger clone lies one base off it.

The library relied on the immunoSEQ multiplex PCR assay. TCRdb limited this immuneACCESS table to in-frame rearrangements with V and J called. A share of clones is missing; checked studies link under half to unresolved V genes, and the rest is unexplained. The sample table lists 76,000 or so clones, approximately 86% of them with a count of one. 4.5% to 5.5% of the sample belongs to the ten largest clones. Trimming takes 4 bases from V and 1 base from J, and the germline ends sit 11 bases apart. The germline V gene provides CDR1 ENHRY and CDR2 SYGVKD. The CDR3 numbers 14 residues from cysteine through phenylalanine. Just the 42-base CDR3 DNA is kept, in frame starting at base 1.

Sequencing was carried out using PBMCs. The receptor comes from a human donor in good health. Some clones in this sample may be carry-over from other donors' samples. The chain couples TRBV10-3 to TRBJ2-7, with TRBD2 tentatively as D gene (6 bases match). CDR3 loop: CAISGRGESYEQYF. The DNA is TGTGCCATCAGTGGGAGGGGCGAATCCTACGAGCAGTACTTC.